This T cell receptor (beta chain) is drawn from a study of T-cell memory formation after mild COVID-19. The overall study: There were largely donor-specific TCR clusters. Whole-study findings and limits: Contracting CD4+ clones lay largely in CM and EM, with CD8+ ones residing in EMRA.

CDR1 is SGHVS, CDR2 FQNEAQ, per germline. The CDR3 runs to 15 residues. V lost 5 bases and J lost 4, with 15 bases in between. With regard to this clonotype: Its specificity is unknown.

TCRdb independently ran MiXCR on the 5' RACE reads; one entry per CDR3 protein. Of some 350,000 distinct CDR3 sequences listed, over 10% are singletons. The material sequenced was PBMCs or a T cell subset sorted from them (not recorded which). The TCR originated in a man between 18 and 35 years old who had mild COVID-19 (a few samples of this study predate the infection). Cell type and time point are not known. The chain has TRBV7-8 and TRBJ1-5; D unresolved. The CDR3 loop is CASSKGSGSNQPQHF. The CDR3 region has the DNA TGTGCCAGCAGCAAGGGATCGGGGTCAAATCAGCCCCAGCATTTT.